Detailed here is one TCR beta chain. What antigen it recognizes has not been identified. No per-base quality is available; no much larger clone lies one base away. One collaborating source in Seattle enrolled patients during active infection and followed them longitudinally through the course of disease. Each collaborating institution followed its own protocols to collect whole blood in K2EDTA tubes. For TCRbeta analysis, collaborator samples were shipped as frozen whole blood, as isolated PBMCs, or as DNA extracted from either sample type. Germline trimming: 4 bases from V, 9 bases from J; junction bases outside gene matches: 4. CDR1 and CDR2 are read off the germline V gene as SNHLY and FYNNEI. The CDR3 contains 12 residues, cysteine and phenylalanine counted. The retained sequence is limited to the CDR3, 36 bases, with the frame set at the first base. The sample originates from a study of blood T cell repertoires in COVID-19 (TCRdb year 2020). About the full investigation: Collaborator samples came from the United States, Italy and Spain and covered acute and convalescent phases of COVID-19. The material from the prospective study consisted of cDNA or gDNA derived from T cells, B-cell-depleted T cells, or PBMCs. Subjects who had been exposed to COVID-19, were actively infected with it, or had recovered from it provided the deeply sampled blood TCRbeta repertoires that made up the dataset. A freely available public database, intended as a resource for researchers studying the immune response to SARS-CoV-2, is where the repertoires were released. The samples were drawn from the first 160 participants of the ongoing ImmuneRACE study and from roughly 1,300 subjects provided by 6 global collaborators. Sample metadata almost always included a de-identified subject ID, COVID-19 status, age in years and sex. HLA class I and class II types, where available, came from metadata supplied by the sample provider rather than from assay-based typing. Points the paper makes about the study in general: Clinical and demographic metadata were provided uncurated, with the amount varying by source and participant.

TCRbeta CDR3 regions were amplified from genomic DNA by means of the immunoSEQ Assay, a bias-controlled multiplex PCR. Concerning the study's data processing: Nucleated cell counts per sample were estimated from amplification of reference gene primers within the assay. To quantify the absolute abundance of each unique TCRbeta CDR3 rearrangement, sequence reads were collapsed and filtered. For each sample, productive Simpson clonality was calculated as the square root of Simpson's diversity index over productive rearrangements. The immuneACCESS repertoire file appears here via TCRdb, limited to in-frame rearrangements. These files lack a portion of the clones; in checked studies, under half of the deficit traces to unresolved V genes, and the cause of the others is not known. That table is the source of V, J and clone size, and D and trimming were worked out from the DNA. The sample table records some 370,000 clones; approximately 87% of these occur just once. The ten largest clonotypes hold over 9.5% of the sample.

The sequencing sample was made of peripheral blood. This chain is built from TRBV2 and TRBJ1-2, with 8 bases matching TRBD1. The receptor was derived from a woman in her twenties or thirties with COVID-19, enrolled during active disease. At the DNA level, the sequence is TGTGCCAGCAGTGTATACAGGGGGAGCTACACCTTC. Translation gives CASSVYRGSYTF.